These 14 T cell receptor beta chains originate from one sample sequenced in a study of T cell repertoires in cytomegalovirus infection. TCRdb recomputed calls from the reads with MiXCR, one row per CDR3 protein. The data contain about 890,000 distinct CDR3 sequences, less than 40% of them singletons. No antigen has been assigned to these receptors. The source material was cultured CD8+ T cells from PBMCs, sampled from culture after CMV antigen stimulation. The receptor set was obtained from a human donor in good health (CMV status not recorded). Some clones in this sample may be carry-over from other donors' samples.

The chain links TRBV10-3 to TRBJ1-2; no definite D call. CDR1 is ENHRY and CDR2 is SYGVKD in the germline V gene. With 10 bases removed from V and 1 base from J, the gap between germline ends came to 19 bases. The CDR3 has 15 residues. CDR3 nucleotide sequence: TGTGCCAACTTTACAATTACAGACATTAACTATGGCTACACCTTC. Residues: CANFTITDINYGYTF.

This clonotype has just a few counts. V and J are TRBV2 and TRBJ1-3, with a tentative D call TRBD1 (6 bases). CDR1 is SNHLY, CDR2 FYNNEI, per germline. CDR3 size: 14 residues. Trimming shortened V by 8 bases and J by 0 bases, and 11 bases separated the two germline ends. CDR3 protein: CASLKDSSGNTIYF. The CDR3 DNA sequence: TGTGCCAGCTTAAAGGACAGCTCTGGAAACACCATATATTTT.

V gene TRBV12-3 or TRBV12-4 combines with J gene TRBJ1-3; D not resolved. V dropped 5 bases and J dropped 5 bases, with 10 bases sitting between them. The CDR3 has 13 residues. CDR3 DNA sequence: TGTGCCAGCAGTAAAACTGAAAGAAACACCATATATTTT. This sequence encodes CASSKTERNTIYF.

The chain combines TRBV5-1 with TRBJ2-3; TRBD2 matches at 11 bases. Germline CDR1 SGHRS, CDR2 YFSETQ. This CDR3 is 16 amino acids long. Germline trimming cut 4 bases from V and 2 bases from J; bases unmatched to any gene: 6. DNA of the CDR3: TGCGCCAGCAGCGCCTTTAGCGGGGGGGCCACAGATACGCAGTATTTT. Translating it yields CASSAFSGGATDTQYF.

This clonotype was counted only a few times. This chain uses TRBV7-6 with TRBJ2-7; the D gene is possibly TRBD1 (6 bases). This CDR3 region has 15 residues. CDR1 and CDR2 (germline): SGHVS, FNYEAQ. Trimming removed 2 bases at V and 7 bases at J, with 18 bases between. The CDR3 protein is CASSLLGQFLGEQYF. In DNA form, the CDR3 reads TGTGCCAGCAGCTTATTAGGACAGTTCCTCGGGGAGCAGTACTTC.

This chain uses TRBV28 with TRBJ1-2; D not certain. Trimming stripped 6 bases from V and 0 bases from J, with 8 bases between. Per germline, CDR1 MDHEN and CDR2 SYDVKM. The CDR3 consists of 13 residues. CDR3: CASRQLANYGYTF. The CDR3 coding sequence is TGTGCCAGCAGACAGTTAGCTAACTATGGCTACACCTTC.

This chain connects TRBV7-6 to TRBJ1-3, with TRBD1 matching 8 bases. The CDR3 has 19 residues. From germline, CDR1 is SGHVS and CDR2 FNYEAQ. V lost 2 bases to trimming and J lost 2 bases; unmatched junction nucleotides: 14. The DNA of the CDR3 is TGTGCCAGCAGCTTATTAATAGGACAGGGCGAAGTGCCTGGAAACACCATATATTTT. Translating gives CASSLLIGQGEVPGNTIYF.

The table lists this clonotype with a few counts. The chain combines TRBV5-6 with TRBJ2-1; tentative D call: TRBD2 (7 bases). V lost 4 bases to trimming and J lost 12 bases, with 14 bases between them. The CDR3 contains 12 residues. The V gene's germline CDR1 is SGHDT and CDR2 YYEEEE. Written as DNA, the CDR3 is TGTGCCAGCAGCCTCGGGGGGCGGAGGCAGTTCTTC. Translated, it gives CASSLGGRRQFF. Full variable domain (rest looked up from reference TRBV5-6 and TRBJ2-1): DAGVTQSPTHLIKTRGQQVTLRCSPKSGHDTVSWYQQALGQGPQFIFQYYEEEERQRGNFPDRFSGHQFPNYSSELNVNALLLGDSALYLCASSLGGRRQFFGPGTRLTVL.

The V and J genes are TRBV4-1 and TRBJ2-1; 7 bases match TRBD1. The trim removed 3 bases at V and 0 bases at J, leaving 8 bases unmatched. Germline CDR1 reads MGHRA; CDR2 reads YSYEKL. This CDR3 is built from 17 residues. As DNA, the CDR3 is TGCGCCAGCAGCCACGAACAGGGGTCGGGCTCCTACAATGAGCAGTTCTTC. Its protein is CASSHEQGSGSYNEQFF.

This clonotype was seen a handful of times. This sequence joins TRBV12-3 or TRBV12-4 and TRBJ1-1; TRBD1 matches 10 bases. V shed 2 bases, J shed 1 base, and the junction held 10 bases outside the gene matches. The CDR3 runs to 18 residues. The chain's CDR3 is CASSLSETGGGWNTEAFF. The CDR3 nucleotides read TGTGCCAGCAGTTTATCCGAGACAGGGGGCGGATGGAACACTGAAGCTTTCTTT.

This clonotype was counted between two and nine times. The chain links TRBV12-5 to TRBJ2-1, with a tentative D call TRBD1 (6 bases). Trimming stripped 7 bases from V and 1 base from J, with 11 bases between. The germline gives CDR1 LGHNT, CDR2 FRNRAP. The CDR3 is 14 amino acids. In nucleotides, the CDR3 is TGTGCTAGTGAGGGGACACCTTCCTACAATGAGCAGTTCTTC. Residues: CASEGTPSYNEQFF.

Remarks on this clonotype: A read error may account for a junction end that differs from germline. The rearrangement links TRBV7-2 to TRBJ2-1, with D possibly being TRBD2 (6 bases). The germline gives CDR1 SGHTA, CDR2 FQGNSA. The CDR3 loop spans 15 amino acids. The CDR3 sequence is CVSSLAVSSYNEQFF. Written as DNA, the CDR3 is TGTGTCAGCAGCTTAGCGGTGAGCTCCTACAATGAGCAGTTCTTC.

The chain is built from TRBV20-1 and TRBJ2-3, with D perhaps TRBD2 (5 bases). V dropped 1 base and J dropped 6 bases, with 17 bases sitting between them. The length of the CDR3 is 15 residues. Germline V gene lookup returns CDR1 DFQATT and CDR2 SNEGSKA (reference sequence). CDR3 sequence: CSARVRGWAWDTQYF. In DNA form, the CDR3 reads TGCAGTGCTAGAGTGAGAGGGTGGGCCTGGGATACGCAGTATTTT.

This chain connects TRBV6-1 to TRBJ1-6; D ambiguous. The CDR3 is 13 residues long. The ends were cut back, 11 bases at V and 10 bases at J, with 18 bases in the middle. CDR1 and CDR2 from the germline V gene are MNHNS and SASEGT. CDR3 coding DNA: TGTGCCGCCCACCCGGGAGGGCGATCACCCCTCCACTTT. Amino acids: CAAHPGGRSPLHF.